The next 22 T cell receptor beta chains were all read from a single sample in a study of T cell responses to AZD1222 COVID-19 vaccine. Method: immunoSEQ multiplex PCR; TCRdb's copy keeps in-frame clones and lacks some. The repertoire holds more than 110,000 clones, with 92% as singletons. The sequencing used peripheral blood, collected on day 0 of AZD1222 vaccination. The origin of the receptors is an adult in good health.

There are a few counts of this clone. The rearrangement links TRBV28 to TRBJ1-1; D might be TRBD1 (6 bases). The CDR3 is made up of 15 amino acids. Germline loops: CDR1 MDHEN, CDR2 SYDVKM. V was trimmed by 5 bases and J by 5 bases, leaving 18 bases between them. The CDR3 bases are TGTGCCAGCAGTCTCCCAACAGGGTTGGGGACTGAAGCTTTCTTT. Its protein is CASSLPTGLGTEAFF.

V and J are TRBV2 and TRBJ1-2, with D perhaps TRBD1 (6 bases). Deletions cut 3 bases from V and 3 bases from J, with 11 bases between. The CDR3 runs 14 residues. Germline CDR1 and CDR2: SNHLY and FYNNEI. This CDR3 is CASSEGGGYYGYTF. In nucleotides, the CDR3 is TGTGCCAGCAGTGAGGGAGGGGGGTACTATGGCTACACCTTC.

The table lists this clone with a few counts. CDR3: CASGGGAWVNTEAFF. DNA for the CDR3: TGTGCTAGTGGCGGGGGGGCCTGGGTGAACACTGAAGCTTTCTTT. The chain employs TRBV12-5 and TRBJ1-1, with D tentatively TRBD1 (6 bases). CDR3 size: 15 residues. V lost 6 bases, J lost 0 bases, and 14 bases lay in between. The germline V gene encodes CDR1 LGHNT and CDR2 FRNRAP.

This chain joins TRBV6-2 or TRBV6-3 and TRBJ2-1, with D perhaps TRBD2 (6 bases). V was trimmed by 0 bases and J by 2 bases, leaving 14 bases between them. This CDR3 has 17 residues. Germline V lookup: CDR1 MNHEY, CDR2 SVGEGT. The CDR3 DNA is TGTGCCAGCAGTTACTCGAAGGGCGGGATTACCTACAATGAGCAGTTCTTC. Protein: CASSYSKGGITYNEQFF.

This clone has a single count. The gene calls are TRBV6-5 and TRBJ2-5, with D unresolved. This CDR3 is built from 14 residues. The V gene lost 4 bases and the J gene lost 4 bases, with 13 bases spanning the gap. Germline V gene data show CDR1 as MNHEY and CDR2 as SVGAGI. CDR3 nucleotides: TGTGCCAGCAGTTCATCTTCTCGGGTAGAGACCCAGTACTTC. This sequence encodes CASSSSSRVETQYF.

The chain is built from TRBV10-2 and TRBJ2-7, with 11 bases fitting TRBD2. Germline-derived CDR1 and CDR2 are WSHSY and SAAADI. The CDR3 length is 16 residues. J lost 3 bases, V lost 5 bases, and 9 bases had no gene match. The CDR3 here is CASSFSGTSGNYEQYF. The CDR3 nucleotides read TGCGCCAGCAGTTTCTCCGGGACTAGCGGAAACTACGAGCAGTACTTC.

The V and J genes are TRBV5-1 and TRBJ1-1, with D uncertain. V shed 1 base and J shed 2 bases, with 15 bases lying between them. Germline V CDR1 and CDR2: SGHRS, YFSETQ. The CDR3 is made up of 16 amino acids. CDR3 in DNA: TGCGCCAGCAGCTTGTATATCCTTACCCAAAACACTGAAGCTTTCTTT. Translated, it gives CASSLYILTQNTEAFF.

The chain is built from TRBV3-1 (or the pseudogene TRBV3-2) and TRBJ2-1; 10 bases match TRBD2. The V segment lost 4 bases and the J segment 10 bases; nucleotides outside the gene matches: 10. In germline, CDR1 is LGHDT, CDR2 YNNKEL (reference sequence). The CDR3 runs 15 residues. The DNA for the CDR3 is TGTGCCAGCAGCCGTACTAGCGGGGTGGAATCAGAGCAGTTCTTC. It codes for CASSRTSGVESEQFF.

This clone was observed a handful of times. V gene TRBV5-1 combines with J gene TRBJ2-3; maybe TRBD2 (5 bases). CDR3 length equals 14 residues. Per the germline V gene, CDR1 is SGHRS and CDR2 is YFSETQ. V was clipped by 2 bases and J by 8 bases, with 15 bases between them. CDR3 in amino acids: CASSFERALSTQYF. The CDR3 bases are TGCGCCAGCAGCTTCGAGAGGGCCCTCTCTACGCAGTATTTT. Variable domain in full (rest from reference TRBV5-1 and TRBJ2-3): KAGVTQTPRYLIKTRGQQVTLSCSPISGHRSVSWYQQTPGQGLQFLFEYFSETQRNKGNFPGRFSGRQFSNSRSEMNVSTLELGDSALYLCASSFERALSTQYFGPGTRLTVL.

The rearrangement links TRBV3-1 (or the pseudogene TRBV3-2) to TRBJ2-7; tentative D call: TRBD2 (5 bases). Trimming removed 1 base from V and 7 bases from J, with 11 bases in between. Germline CDR1 LGHDT, CDR2 YNNKEL (reference sequence). This CDR3 is 13 amino acids long. The CDR3 loop reads CASSQGRTGEQYF. The CDR3 DNA follows: TGTGCCAGCAGCCAAGGACGGACGGGGGAGCAGTACTTC.

V gene TRBV6-5 combines with J gene TRBJ2-3; a weak D match, TRBD2 (5 bases). Germline CDR1 is MNHEY and CDR2 is SVGAGI. The germline V and J ends were trimmed by 8 bases and 2 bases, with 8 bases remaining between them. The CDR3 runs to 12 residues. The CDR3 DNA follows: TGTGCCAGCGGGAGATACACAGATACGCAGTATTTT. This codes for CASGRYTDTQYF.

The CDR3 region has the DNA TGCGCCAGCAGCTATGACAGTCCCAATCAGCCCCAGCATTTT. Its protein is CASSYDSPNQPQHF. J is TRBJ1-5 and V is TRBV5-1; possible D gene TRBD1, 5 bases. CDR3 length: 14 amino acids. The germline gives CDR1 SGHRS, CDR2 YFSETQ. The V end lost 3 bases, the J end lost 3 bases, and 10 bases lay between the germline ends.

This clone was counted once. The CDR3 coding sequence is TGCGCCAGCAGCCAAGACGCGGGAGGACCCTACGAGCAGTACTTC. Protein sequence: CASSQDAGGPYEQYF. The chain couples TRBV4-1 to TRBJ2-7; TRBD2 aligns across 8 bases. This CDR3 spans 15 amino acids. The germline V gene encodes CDR1 MGHRA and CDR2 YSYEKL. J lost 2 bases, V lost 0 bases, and 3 bases had no gene match.

This clone appeared once. V is TRBV19 and J is TRBJ1-1; 10 bases align to TRBD1. The CDR3 contains 16 residues. V trimming: 7 bases; J trimming: 8 bases; junction bases outside the gene matches: 16. Germline-derived CDR1 and CDR2 are LNHDA and SQIVND (reference sequence). CDR3: CASNKRGQGRIGEAFF. Written as DNA, the CDR3 is TGTGCCAGTAACAAACGGGGACAGGGGAGGATTGGGGAAGCTTTCTTT.

This sequence joins TRBV30 and TRBJ2-6; no firm D call. The CDR3 runs 12 residues. V lost 4 bases and J 5 bases, leaving 6 bases between the germline ends. CDR1 and CDR2 (germline): GTSNPN, SVGIG (reference sequence). The CDR3 spells CAWMYRANVLTF. CDR3 nucleotides: TGTGCCTGGATGTACAGGGCCAACGTCCTGACTTTC.

The rearrangement uses TRBV11-2 and TRBJ1-1, with D unresolved. The CDR3 runs 13 residues. Germline CDR1 SGHAT, CDR2 FQNNGV. With 4 bases removed from V and 1 base from J, the gap between germline ends came to 7 bases. CDR3 nucleotides: TGTGCCAGCAGCTCAAAGGCGAACACTGAAGCTTTCTTT. Encoded protein: CASSSKANTEAFF.

The chain links TRBV30 to TRBJ1-2; no clear D gene. Trimming left V 5 bases short and J 4 bases short, with 8 bases between. The CDR3 spans 11 residues. Germline values: CDR1 GTSNPN, CDR2 SVGIG (reference sequence). The CDR3 DNA is TGTGCCTGGGGACCCAGCTATGGCTACACCTTC. Its protein is CAWGPSYGYTF.

The V call is TRBV2, the J call TRBJ2-1; 12 positions match TRBD2. The CDR3 is made up of 15 amino acids. Germline loops: CDR1 SNHLY, CDR2 FYNNEI. The ends lost 6 bases at V and 8 bases at J; junction bases unmatched: 8. Here the CDR3 reads CASREELAGGHEQFF. DNA for the CDR3: TGTGCCAGCAGAGAGGAGCTAGCGGGAGGGCATGAGCAGTTCTTC. Using reference TRBV2 and TRBJ2-1 for the parts outside the CDR3, the full variable domain is EPEVTQTPSHQVTQMGQEVILRCVPISNHLYFYWYRQILGQKVEFLVSFYNNEISEKSEIFDDQFSVERPDGSNFTLKIRSTKLEDSAMYFCASREELAGGHEQFFGPGTRLTVL.

This sequence joins TRBV4-1 and TRBJ2-7, with D possibly TRBD1 on 5 matching bases. The V gene lost 1 base and the J gene lost 2 bases, with 9 bases spanning the gap. CDR1 and CDR2 (germline): MGHRA, YSYEKL. The CDR3 has 14 residues. The CDR3 spells CASSQVRAPYEQYF. Here the CDR3 DNA reads TGCGCCAGCAGCCAAGTCAGGGCACCCTACGAGCAGTACTTC.

This clone appeared once. J is TRBJ1-2 and V is TRBV5-1; D gene unclear. The CDR3 runs 14 residues. Germline values: CDR1 SGHRS, CDR2 YFSETQ. Trimming pared 4 bases from V and 4 bases from J, leaving 14 bases between. The CDR3 DNA reads TGCGCCAGCAGCAGAGAACTAAACTTCTATGGCTACACCTTC. This encodes CASSRELNFYGYTF.

The V gene is TRBV19, the J gene TRBJ2-1; 11 bases are shared with TRBD2. CDR1 is LNHDA, CDR2 SQIVND, per germline (reference sequence). This CDR3 has 19 amino acids. Trimming took 6 bases from V and 9 from J; bases not matched to a gene: 22. The DNA for the CDR3 is TGTGCCAGTAGCCCCTCGGGACTAGCGGTACGCGGGGGCAGGGGTGAGCAGTTCTTC. This encodes CASSPSGLAVRGGRGEQFF.

The V and J genes are TRBV30 and TRBJ1-6; unclear D gene. V shed 4 bases and J shed 4 bases, with 8 bases lying between them. The CDR3 is 13 amino acids. The germline V gene has CDR1 GTSNPN and CDR2 SVGIG (reference sequence). The CDR3 sequence: CAWTHGYNSPLHF. The CDR3 DNA reads as TGTGCCTGGACGCACGGATATAATTCACCCCTCCACTTT.